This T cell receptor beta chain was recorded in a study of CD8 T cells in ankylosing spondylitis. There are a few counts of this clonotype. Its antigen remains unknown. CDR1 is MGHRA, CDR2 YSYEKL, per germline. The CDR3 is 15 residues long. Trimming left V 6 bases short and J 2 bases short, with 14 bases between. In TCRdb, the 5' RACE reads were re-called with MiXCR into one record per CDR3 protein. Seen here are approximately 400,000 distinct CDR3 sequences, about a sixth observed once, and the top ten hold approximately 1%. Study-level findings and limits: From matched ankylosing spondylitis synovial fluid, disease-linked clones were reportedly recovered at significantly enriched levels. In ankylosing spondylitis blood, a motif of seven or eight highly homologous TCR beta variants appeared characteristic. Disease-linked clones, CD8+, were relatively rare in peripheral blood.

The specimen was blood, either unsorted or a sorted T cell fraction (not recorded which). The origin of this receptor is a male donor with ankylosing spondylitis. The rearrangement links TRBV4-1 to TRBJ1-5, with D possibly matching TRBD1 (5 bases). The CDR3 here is CASRRDSQGNQPQHF. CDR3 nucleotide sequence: TGCGCCAGCAGAAGGGATTCACAGGGCAATCAGCCCCAGCATTTT.